Shown below are 20 T cell receptor beta chains from a single sample sequenced in a study of cytomegalovirus exposure and HLA in healthy donors. The PCR made use of 60 Vbeta and 13 Jbeta primers. TCRdb's table, derived via immunoSEQ multiplex PCR, lists solely in-frame clones and lacks some. The sample holds roughly 180,000 clones, roughly 80% seen once. Sequencing was done on a sample of PBMCs. The origin of the receptors is a female donor in good health and CMV-seronegative.

The chain recombines TRBV2 with TRBJ2-7; D possibly corresponds to TRBD2 (5 bases). Germline V CDR1 and CDR2: SNHLY, FYNNEI. Trimming stripped 7 bases from V and 0 bases from J, with 10 bases between. The CDR3 length is 13 residues. The DNA of the CDR3 is TGTGCCAGCACGGACGGACTCTCCTACGAGCAGTACTTC. Translated: CASTDGLSYEQYF.

The chain employs TRBV18 and TRBJ2-7; TRBD2 matches 8 bases. The germline V gene has CDR1 KGHSH and CDR2 LQKENI. The CDR3 loop spans 16 amino acids. Trimming cost V 1 base and J 4 bases; bases outside gene matches: 9. The CDR3 sequence is CASSPHATSGQYEQYF. The CDR3 nucleotides are TGTGCCAGCTCACCACATGCAACTAGCGGCCAATACGAGCAGTACTTC.

The chain recombines TRBV27 with TRBJ2-1; D perhaps matches TRBD1 (5 bases). There are 13 residues in the CDR3. The ends were cut back, 10 bases at V and 3 bases at J, with 13 bases in the middle. Germline CDR1 and CDR2: MNHEY and SMNVEV (reference sequence). DNA of the CDR3: TGTGCCACCATGGACACTTTCTACAATGAGCAGTTCTTC. Its translation: CATMDTFYNEQFF.

As regards this clone: At one boundary the junction diverges from the germline segment, which might be a read error. The genes are TRBV10-3 and TRBJ2-1; TRBD2 matches 13 bases. From germline, CDR1 is ENHRY and CDR2 SYGVKD. CDR3 size: 16 residues. This chain's CDR3 is CAISGLAGDVSGEQLF. The CDR3 coding sequence is TGTGCCATCAGCGGACTAGCGGGAGATGTTTCGGGGGAGCAGCTCTTC.

This clone has just a few counts. The chain couples TRBV12-5 to TRBJ2-3, with 10 bases aligning to TRBD1. V was pared by 5 bases and J by 0 bases, with 5 bases of the junction left unmatched. Germline assignment: CDR1 LGHNT and CDR2 FRNRAP. The CDR3 runs 16 residues. The DNA for the CDR3 is TGTGCTAGTGGTCTGGGGACAGGGGCTAGCACAGATACGCAGTATTTT. Amino acids: CASGLGTGASTDTQYF.

J is TRBJ1-4 and V is TRBV18; D unclear. The germline CDR1 and CDR2 sequences are KGHSH and LQKENI. Trimming took off 3 bases at V and 4 bases at J, with 15 bases between the two ends. The CDR3 runs 16 residues. The CDR3 DNA reads as TGTGCCAGCTCACCGTACTATGTCCAGATTAATGAAAAACTGTTTTTT. Translation: CASSPYYVQINEKLFF.

V gene TRBV5-1 combines with J gene TRBJ2-7, with TRBD2 as a possible D gene (5 bases). CDR3 length: 14 amino acids. The ends were cut back, 3 bases at V and 2 bases at J, with 12 bases in the middle. The germline V gene encodes CDR1 SGHRS and CDR2 YFSETQ. This CDR3 is CASSSGSVAYEQYF. In nucleotides, the CDR3 is TGCGCCAGCAGCTCGGGTAGCGTGGCCTACGAGCAGTACTTC.

Worth noting for this clone: The junction departs from the called germline gene at one end, perhaps through a read error. The chain recombines TRBV2 with TRBJ2-1, with 12 bases lining up with TRBD2. There are 15 residues in the CDR3. Germline CDR1 SNHLY, CDR2 FYNNEI. The CDR3 DNA is TGTGCCAGCAGTGACACTAGCGGGGGGTACAATGAGCAGCTCTTC. Encoded protein: CASSDTSGGYNEQLF.

The genes are TRBV25-1 and TRBJ1-3, with 10 nucleotides matching TRBD1. This CDR3 has 18 amino acids. Germline V gene sequence: CDR1 MGHDK, CDR2 SYGVNS. Unmatched junction bases numbered 12, after V lost 4 bases and J lost 3 bases. The CDR3 loop is CASSAQLGQGQSGNTIYF. DNA for the CDR3: TGTGCCAGCAGTGCCCAATTGGGACAGGGGCAGAGTGGAAACACCATATATTTT.

This clone has a handful of counts. The chain has TRBV5-6 and TRBJ1-2; TRBD1 aligns across 10 bases. V was pared by 3 bases and J by 8 bases, with 4 bases of the junction left unmatched. Germline V gene sequence: CDR1 SGHDT, CDR2 YYEEEE. The CDR3 runs 13 residues. The CDR3 is CASSSGTGDGYTF. The CDR3 DNA is TGTGCCAGCAGCTCTGGGACAGGGGACGGCTACACCTTC.

The chain is built from TRBV5-4 and TRBJ2-7; the match to TRBD2 covers 10 bases. Losses at the gene ends were 0 bases for V and 0 bases for J; bases not matched to a gene: 3. The CDR3 contains 16 residues. Germline CDR1 SGHNT, CDR2 YYREEE (reference sequence). The CDR3 loop reads CASSLVAGGYSYEQYF. CDR3 nucleotide sequence: TGTGCCAGCAGCTTGGTAGCGGGAGGTTACTCCTACGAGCAGTACTTC. The full variable domain, its missing parts supplied by reference TRBV5-4 and TRBJ2-7, is ETGVTQSPTHLIKTRGQQVTLRCSSQSGHNTVSWYQQALGQGPQFIFQYYREEENGRGNFPPRFSGLQFPNYSSELNVNALELDDSALYLCASSLVAGGYSYEQYFGPGTRLTVT.

V and J are TRBV5-1 and TRBJ2-1, with 7 bases fitting TRBD2. Trimming took 7 bases from V and 9 from J; bases not matched to a gene: 10. CDR1 is SGHRS, CDR2 YFSETQ, per germline. This CDR3 is built from 13 residues. This chain's CDR3 is CASRPGGHPEQFF. CDR3 bases: TGCGCCAGCCGTCCGGGAGGTCACCCTGAGCAGTTCTTC.

V usage is TRBV19 and J usage is TRBJ2-1; TRBD2 matches at 9 bases. V trimming: 1 base; J trimming: 6 bases; junction bases outside the gene matches: 7. The CDR3 sequence is 16 residues long. Germline V gives CDR1 LNHDA, CDR2 SQIVND (reference sequence). The CDR3 nucleotides are TGTGCCAGTAGTATAGGTCAGGCGGGGGGGGGCAATGAGCAGTTCTTC. Amino acids: CASSIGQAGGGNEQFF.

This clone was seen a few times. The V call is TRBV6-5, the J call TRBJ1-2; tentatively, D is TRBD1 (5 bases). Germline-derived CDR1 and CDR2 are MNHEY and SVGAGI. There are 12 residues in the CDR3. V lost 5 bases and J 4 bases, leaving 8 bases between the germline ends. Here the CDR3 reads CASSGGGYGYTF. CDR3 DNA sequence: TGTGCCAGCAGTGGGGGGGGCTATGGCTACACCTTC.

In this sample, this clone turned up a few times. V and J are TRBV5-1 and TRBJ2-5, with D perhaps matching TRBD2 (6 bases). The germline CDR1 and CDR2 sequences are SGHRS and YFSETQ. The V and J ends lost 5 bases and 4 bases respectively, with 12 bases between them. The CDR3 runs to 13 residues. The CDR3: CASSEGGLETQYF. DNA of the CDR3: TGCGCCAGCAGTGAGGGAGGTCTAGAGACCCAGTACTTC.

The V call is TRBV5-8, the J call TRBJ1-2; TRBD1 agrees at 7 bases. This CDR3 is 13 amino acids long. Germline V CDR1 and CDR2: SGHTS, YDEGEE. J was trimmed by 8 bases and V by 4 bases; bases with no gene match: 8. The CDR3 DNA reads TGTGCCAGCAGCGTGACAGGGCCGCAAGGCTACACCTTC. It yields the protein CASSVTGPQGYTF.

V is TRBV28 and J is TRBJ2-7; 13 bases line up with TRBD2. V lost 4 bases to trimming and J lost 2 bases; unmatched junction nucleotides: 5. Germline V gene lookup returns CDR1 MDHEN and CDR2 SYDVKM. This CDR3 contains 16 residues. The CDR3 nucleotides are TGTGCCAGCAGTTCGTCACTAGCGGGAGGGACCTACGAGCAGTACTTC. It encodes CASSSSLAGGTYEQYF.

The chain uses TRBV27 and TRBJ2-7; TRBD2 might be the D (7 bases). The CDR3 is 15 amino acids. Germline CDR1 is MNHEY and CDR2 is SMNVEV (reference sequence). The V gene lost 3 bases and the J gene lost 2 bases, with 14 bases spanning the gap. CDR3 nucleotides: TGTGCCAGCAGTTTGATGGGGGGGCCCGCCTACGAGCAGTACTTC. Translated: CASSLMGGPAYEQYF.

This clone was counted between two and nine times. V gene TRBV5-1 combines with J gene TRBJ1-1; no reliable D call. The CDR3 totals 15 residues. Germline CDR1 reads SGHRS; CDR2 reads YFSETQ. Trimming removed 0 bases from V and 0 bases from J, with 9 bases in between. CDR3 in DNA: TGCGCCAGCAGCTTGGGGGCAGAACTGAACACTGAAGCTTTCTTT. As protein: CASSLGAELNTEAFF. The whole variable domain, filled in from reference TRBV5-1 and TRBJ1-1, reads KAGVTQTPRYLIKTRGQQVTLSCSPISGHRSVSWYQQTPGQGLQFLFEYFSETQRNKGNFPGRFSGRQFSNSRSEMNVSTLELGDSALYLCASSLGAELNTEAFFGQGTRLTVV.

The rearrangement uses TRBV6-1 and TRBJ2-7, with D possibly being TRBD1 (6 bases). The length of the CDR3 is 15 residues. Germline CDR1 is MNHNS and CDR2 is SASEGT. V shed 1 base and J shed 0 bases, with 10 bases lying between them. CDR3 nucleotide sequence: TGTGCCAGCAGTGAAGGCAGGGGATTCTCCTACGAGCAGTACTTC. The encoded protein is CASSEGRGFSYEQYF.